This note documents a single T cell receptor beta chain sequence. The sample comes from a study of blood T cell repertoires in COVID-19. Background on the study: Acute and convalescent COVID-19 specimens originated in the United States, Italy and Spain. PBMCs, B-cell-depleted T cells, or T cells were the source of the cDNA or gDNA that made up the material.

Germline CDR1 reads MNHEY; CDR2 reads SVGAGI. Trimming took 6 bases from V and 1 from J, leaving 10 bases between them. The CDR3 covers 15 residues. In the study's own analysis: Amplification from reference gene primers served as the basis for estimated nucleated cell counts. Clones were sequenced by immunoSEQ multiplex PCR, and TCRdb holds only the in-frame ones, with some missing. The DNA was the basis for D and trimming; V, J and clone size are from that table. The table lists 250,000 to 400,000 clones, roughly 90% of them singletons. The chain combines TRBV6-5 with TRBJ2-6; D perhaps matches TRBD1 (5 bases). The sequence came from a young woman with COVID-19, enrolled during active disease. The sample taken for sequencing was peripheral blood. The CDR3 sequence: CASSVRASGANVLTF. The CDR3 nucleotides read TGTGCCAGCAGCGTCAGGGCTTCTGGGGCCAACGTCCTGACTTTC.